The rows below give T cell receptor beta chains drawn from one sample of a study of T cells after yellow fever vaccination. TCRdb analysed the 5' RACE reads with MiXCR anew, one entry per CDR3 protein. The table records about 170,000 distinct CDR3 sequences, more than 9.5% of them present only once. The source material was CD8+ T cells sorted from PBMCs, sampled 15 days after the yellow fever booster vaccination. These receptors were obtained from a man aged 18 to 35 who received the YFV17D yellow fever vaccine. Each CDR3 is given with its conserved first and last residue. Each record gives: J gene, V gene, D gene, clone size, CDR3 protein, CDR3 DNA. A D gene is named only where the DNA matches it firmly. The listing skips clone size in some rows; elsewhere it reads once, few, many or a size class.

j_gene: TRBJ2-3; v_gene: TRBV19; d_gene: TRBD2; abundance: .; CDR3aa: CASSSLAVSTDTQYF; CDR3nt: TGTGCCAGTAGTAGTCTAGCGGTGAGCACAGATACGCAGTATTTT
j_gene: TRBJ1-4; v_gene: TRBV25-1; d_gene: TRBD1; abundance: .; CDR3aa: CASSNDRGLEKLFF; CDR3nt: TGTGCCAGCAGTAATGACAGGGGGCTTGAAAAACTGTTTTTT
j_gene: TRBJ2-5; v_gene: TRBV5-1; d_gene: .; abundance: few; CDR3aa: CASSSWGARKTQYF; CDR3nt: TGCGCCAGCAGCTCTTGGGGGGCCCGAAAGACCCAGTACTTC
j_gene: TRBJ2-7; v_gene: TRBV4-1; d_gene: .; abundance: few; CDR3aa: CASSQVFQGTYEQYF; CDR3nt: TGCGCCAGCAGCCAAGTTTTCCAGGGCACCTACGAGCAGTACTTC
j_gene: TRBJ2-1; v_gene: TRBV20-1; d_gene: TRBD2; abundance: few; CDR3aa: CSARASGGFNEQFF; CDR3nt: TGCAGTGCTAGGGCTAGCGGGGGATTCAATGAGCAGTTCTTC
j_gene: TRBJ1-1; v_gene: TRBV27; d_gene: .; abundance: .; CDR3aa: CASSLSNRDTEAFF; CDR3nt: TGTGCCAGCAGTTTATCAAACAGGGACACTGAAGCTTTCTTT
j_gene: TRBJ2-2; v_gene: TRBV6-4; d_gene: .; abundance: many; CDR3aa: CASQAGDAGELFF; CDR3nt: TGTGCCAGCCAAGCGGGTGACGCCGGGGAGCTGTTTTTT
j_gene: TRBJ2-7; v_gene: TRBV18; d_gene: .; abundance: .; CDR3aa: CASSPLNNRRISEQYF; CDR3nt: TGTGCCAGCTCACCGCTTAATAACCGACGCATCTCCGAGCAGTACTTC
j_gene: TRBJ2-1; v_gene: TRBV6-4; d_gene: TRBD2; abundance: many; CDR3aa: CASSAGLAGGSDEQFF; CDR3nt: TGTGCCAGCAGCGCTGGACTAGCGGGGGGCAGTGATGAGCAGTTCTTC
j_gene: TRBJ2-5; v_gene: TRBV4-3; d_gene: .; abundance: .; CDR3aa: CASSQGKGGETQYF; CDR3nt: TGCGCCAGCAGCCAAGGGAAGGGCGGGGAGACCCAGTACTTC
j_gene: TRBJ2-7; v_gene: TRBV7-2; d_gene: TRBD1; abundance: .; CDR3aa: CASSRGTGSHEQYF; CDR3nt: TGTGCCAGCAGCCGGGGGACAGGGTCCCACGAGCAGTACTTC
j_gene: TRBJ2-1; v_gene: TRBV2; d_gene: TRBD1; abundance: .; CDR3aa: CASRAQGAYNEQFF; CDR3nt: TGTGCCAGCAGGGCACAGGGGGCTTACAATGAGCAGTTCTTC
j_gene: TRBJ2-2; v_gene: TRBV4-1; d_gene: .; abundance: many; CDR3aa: CASRPFTGELFF; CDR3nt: TGCGCCAGCAGACCGTTCACCGGGGAGCTGTTTTTT
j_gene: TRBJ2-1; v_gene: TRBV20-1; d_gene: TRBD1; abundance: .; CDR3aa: CSARDGTGRYEQFF; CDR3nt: TGCAGTGCTAGAGATGGGACAGGGAGGTATGAGCAGTTCTTC
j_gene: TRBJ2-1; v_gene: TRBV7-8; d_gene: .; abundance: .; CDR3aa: CASSLAGKVSPFNEQFF; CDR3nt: TGTGCCAGCAGCTTAGCGGGGAAAGTGTCTCCTTTCAATGAGCAGTTCTTC
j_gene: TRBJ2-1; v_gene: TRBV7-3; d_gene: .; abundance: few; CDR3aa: CASSPLSYNEQFF; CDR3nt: TGTGCCAGCAGCCCCCTCTCCTACAATGAGCAGTTCTTC
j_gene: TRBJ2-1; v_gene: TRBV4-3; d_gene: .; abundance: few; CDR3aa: CASSQTPGTVIDEQFF; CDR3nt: TGCGCCAGCAGCCAGACACCCGGGACTGTGATCGATGAGCAGTTCTTC
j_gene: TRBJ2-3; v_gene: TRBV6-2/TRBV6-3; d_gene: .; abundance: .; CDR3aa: CASSPGVAVSRADTQYF; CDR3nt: TGTGCCAGCAGCCCGGGGGTAGCGGTTTCTAGGGCAGATACGCAGTATTTT
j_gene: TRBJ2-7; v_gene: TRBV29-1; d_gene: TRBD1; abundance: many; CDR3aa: CSVERAGTDFYEQYF; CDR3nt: TGCAGCGTCGAACGGGCCGGGACAGACTTCTACGAGCAGTACTTC
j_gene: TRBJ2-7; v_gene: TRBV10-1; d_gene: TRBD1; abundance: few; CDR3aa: CASSEIRGTGSHEQYF; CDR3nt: TGCGCCAGCAGTGAGATCCGAGGGACAGGGTCCCACGAGCAGTACTTC
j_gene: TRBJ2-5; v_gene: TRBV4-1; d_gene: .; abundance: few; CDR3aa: CASSDIFGGPETQYF; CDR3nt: TGCGCCAGCAGCGATATATTTGGGGGGCCGGAGACCCAGTACTTC
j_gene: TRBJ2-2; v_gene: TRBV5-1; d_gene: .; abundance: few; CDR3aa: CASVTAPGPGELFF; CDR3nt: TGCGCCAGCGTTACGGCTCCGGGACCCGGGGAGCTGTTTTTT
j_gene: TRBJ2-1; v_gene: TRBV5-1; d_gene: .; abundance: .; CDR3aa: CASSLTGRGSDEQFF; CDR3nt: TGCGCCAGCAGCTTGACAGGGCGGGGTAGCGATGAGCAGTTCTTC
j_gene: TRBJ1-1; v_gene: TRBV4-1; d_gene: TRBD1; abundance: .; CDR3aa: CASSPRGEGVMNTEAFF; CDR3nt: TGCGCCAGCAGCCCCAGGGGGGAGGGCGTCATGAACACTGAAGCTTTCTTT
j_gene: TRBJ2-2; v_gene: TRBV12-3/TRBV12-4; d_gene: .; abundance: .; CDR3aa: CASSSSRFVPGELFF; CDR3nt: TGTGCCAGCAGCAGTTCCCGGTTCGTTCCCGGGGAGCTGTTTTTT
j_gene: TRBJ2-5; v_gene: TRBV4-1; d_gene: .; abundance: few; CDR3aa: CASSQDEGVGETQYF; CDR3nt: TGCGCCAGCAGCCAAGATGAGGGGGTGGGAGAGACCCAGTACTTC
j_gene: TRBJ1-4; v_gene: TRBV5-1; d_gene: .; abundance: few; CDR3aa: CASSLDQGAFSEKLFF; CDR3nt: TGCGCCAGCAGCTTGGACCAGGGAGCGTTTAGTGAAAAACTGTTTTTT
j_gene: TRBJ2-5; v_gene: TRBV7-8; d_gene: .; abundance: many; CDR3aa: CASSLAFETQYF; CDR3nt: TGTGCCAGCAGCTTAGCGTTCGAGACCCAGTACTTC
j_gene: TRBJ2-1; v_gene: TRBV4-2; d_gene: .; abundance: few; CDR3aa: CASSQGRVVEQFF; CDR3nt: TGTGCCAGCAGCCAAGGTCGTGTGGTTGAGCAGTTCTTC
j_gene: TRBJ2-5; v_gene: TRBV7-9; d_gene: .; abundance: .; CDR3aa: CASSLERGQETQYF; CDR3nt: TGTGCCAGCAGCTTAGAGCGCGGCCAAGAGACCCAGTACTTC
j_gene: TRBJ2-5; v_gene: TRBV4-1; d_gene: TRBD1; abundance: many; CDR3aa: CASSPSGGKETQYF; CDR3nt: TGCGCCAGCAGCCCTTCAGGGGGAAAAGAGACCCAGTACTTC